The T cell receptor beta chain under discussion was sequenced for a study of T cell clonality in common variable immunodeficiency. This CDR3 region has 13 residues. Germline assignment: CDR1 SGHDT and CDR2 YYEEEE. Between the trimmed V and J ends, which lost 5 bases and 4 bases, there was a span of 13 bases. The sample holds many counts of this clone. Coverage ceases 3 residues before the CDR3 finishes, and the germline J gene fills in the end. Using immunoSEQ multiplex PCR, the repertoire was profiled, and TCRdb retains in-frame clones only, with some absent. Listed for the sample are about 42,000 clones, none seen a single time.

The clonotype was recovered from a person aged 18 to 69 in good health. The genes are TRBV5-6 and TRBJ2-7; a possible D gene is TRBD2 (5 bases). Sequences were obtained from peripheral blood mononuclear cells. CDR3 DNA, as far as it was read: TGTGCCAGCAGACAGCTTACTAGTTACGAG. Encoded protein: CASRQLTSYE. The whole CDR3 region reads CASRQLTSYEQYF.